These 27 T cell receptor beta chains were all obtained from the same sample, sequenced in a study of shared clonotypes between healthy human individuals (dated by TCRdb to the early 2020s). Library creation used the immunoSEQ multiplex PCR assay. The source is immuneACCESS, and TCRdb retained only in-frame sequences with V and J called. Part of the clones is not carried over; for the studies checked, unresolved V genes explain less than half of this, and the remainder is unexplained. Here the sample has over 300,000 clones; around 90% occur a single time. The ten largest make up about 16% of the sample. Sequenced material: memory CD8+ T cells sorted from blood. The meaning of the sample's cell subset or site label: CD45RO+ cells pooled with CCR7-negative TemRA cells. The source of these receptors is a man aged 18-30 years in good health.

The chain recombines TRBV4-1 with TRBJ2-7; TRBD1 matches at 11 bases. Losses at the gene ends were 0 bases for V and 2 bases for J; bases not matched to a gene: 6. The CDR3 extends over 17 amino acids. CDR1 is MGHRA, CDR2 YSYEKL, per germline. The CDR3 is CASSQDGTGGIAYEQYF. The DNA for the CDR3 is TGCGCCAGCAGCCAAGATGGGACAGGGGGGATCGCCTACGAGCAGTACTTC.

V gene TRBV7-8 combines with J gene TRBJ1-1, with a possible D match to TRBD1 (5 bases). The CDR3 loop spans 12 amino acids. V was trimmed by 0 bases and J by 8 bases, leaving 7 bases between them. Per germline, CDR1 SGHVS and CDR2 FQNEAQ. CDR3 DNA: TGTGCCAGCAGCTTAGCTTCAGGGGAAGCTTTCTTT. This encodes CASSLASGEAFF. The entire variable domain, with the rest obtained from reference TRBV7-8 and TRBJ1-1, is as follows: GAGVSQSPRYKVAKRGQDVALRCDPISGHVSLFWYQQALGQGPEFLTYFQNEAQLDKSGLPSDRFFAERPEGSVSTLKIQRTQQEDSAVYLCASSLASGEAFFGQGTRLTVV.

This sequence joins TRBV2 and TRBJ1-6, with D perhaps matching TRBD1 (6 bases). CDR3 size: 15 residues. Germline V gives CDR1 SNHLY, CDR2 FYNNEI. V shed 6 bases and J shed 7 bases, with 16 bases lying between them. The CDR3 is CASRVRGGHNSPLHF. The CDR3 DNA reads as TGTGCCAGCAGAGTTAGAGGGGGTCACAATTCACCCCTCCACTTT.

The chain has TRBV6-1 and TRBJ1-5; weak D call: TRBD1 (6 bases). Trimming stripped 0 bases from V and 6 bases from J, with 12 bases between. Germline-derived CDR1 and CDR2 are MNHNS and SASEGT. The CDR3 contains 15 residues. CDR3 residues: CASSEALRGRQPQHF. The CDR3 DNA reads TGTGCCAGCAGTGAAGCTCTCAGGGGCCGTCAGCCCCAGCATTTT.

The J gene is TRBJ1-1, the V gene TRBV9; the D is unclear. This CDR3 is built from 15 residues. Per the germline V gene, CDR1 is SGDLS and CDR2 is YYNGEE. V lost 0 bases and J 5 bases, leaving 14 bases between the germline ends. The chain's CDR3 is CASSVVGPSGTEAFF. DNA of the CDR3: TGTGCCAGCAGCGTAGTCGGCCCGTCGGGGACTGAAGCTTTCTTT.

This clone was counted once. CDR3 in amino acids: CASSQVPSWFHEQFF. The CDR3 coding sequence is TGTGCCAGCAGCCAAGTTCCTAGTTGGTTCCATGAGCAGTTCTTC. The gene calls are TRBV4-2 and TRBJ2-1; D is unclear. Germline V gene data show CDR1 as LGHNA and CDR2 as YNFKEQ. CDR3 size: 15 residues. V was pared by 1 base and J by 8 bases, with 15 bases between.

To note about this clone: The same CDR3 can be traced to other DNA sequences in this sample. CDR3 amino acids: CASSLQGGNQPQHF. DNA for the CDR3: TGTGCCAGCAGTCTACAGGGGGGGAATCAGCCCCAGCATTTT. The V call is TRBV27, the J call TRBJ1-5; 8 bases align to TRBD1. Germline V gene lookup returns CDR1 MNHEY and CDR2 SMNVEV (reference sequence). The CDR3 runs 14 residues. The V gene end was trimmed by 5 bases and the J gene end by 4 bases; junction bases not matched to a gene: 4.

The J gene is TRBJ2-7, the V gene TRBV20-1; maybe TRBD2 (6 bases). Germline V gene lookup returns CDR1 DFQATT and CDR2 SNEGSKA (reference sequence). The CDR3 length is 11 residues. Trimming took 5 bases from V and 3 from J, leaving 8 bases between them. The CDR3 DNA follows: TGCAGTGCTGGGGGAGGCTACGAGCAGTACTTC. It yields the protein CSAGGGYEQYF.

The chain combines TRBV7-6 with TRBJ2-5; D gene uncertain. Between the trimmed V and J ends, which lost 5 bases and 5 bases, there was a span of 9 bases. There are 12 residues in the CDR3. Germline V gene lookup returns CDR1 SGHVS and CDR2 FNYEAQ. The CDR3 reads CASSPLWETQYF. The CDR3 nucleotides read TGTGCCAGCAGCCCACTATGGGAGACCCAGTACTTC.

The chain has TRBV5-1 and TRBJ2-2; a possible D gene is TRBD1 (6 bases). The ends were cut back, 3 bases at V and 1 base at J, with 7 bases in the middle. CDR1 is SGHRS, CDR2 YFSETQ, per germline. CDR3 length equals 14 residues. CDR3 protein: CASSSQGNTGELFF. The CDR3 DNA follows: TGCGCCAGCAGCTCACAGGGGAACACCGGGGAGCTGTTTTTT.

This clone was recorded only once. The chain couples TRBV7-9 to TRBJ1-1; 8 bases agree with TRBD1. The CDR3 is made up of 16 amino acids. Germline V gene data show CDR1 as SEHNR and CDR2 as FQNEAQ (reference sequence). V was clipped by 6 bases and J by 7 bases; unmatched bases: 16. The CDR3 DNA reads TGTGCCAGCAGACCAAGGTCCGACAGGGGCCATAATGAAGCTTTCTTT. Its translation is CASRPRSDRGHNEAFF.

The chain uses TRBV30 and TRBJ2-2; D remains ambiguous. Germline V lookup: CDR1 GTSNPN, CDR2 SVGIG (reference sequence). Trimming took off 2 bases at V and 3 bases at J, with 7 bases between the two ends. CDR3 length: 13 residues. The CDR3 sequence: CAWSSGDTGELFF. CDR3 DNA sequence: TGTGCCTGGAGTTCAGGAGACACCGGGGAGCTGTTTTTT.

The V and J genes are TRBV19 and TRBJ2-1; unclear D gene. V lost 5 bases and J lost 7, with 15 bases in between. This CDR3 has 14 amino acids. From germline, CDR1 is LNHDA and CDR2 SQIVND (reference sequence). The CDR3: CASSPPNLGNEQFF. The CDR3, as DNA: TGTGCCAGTAGTCCCCCTAACCTCGGGAATGAGCAGTTCTTC.

The chain has TRBV2 and TRBJ2-5; possible D gene TRBD1, 6 bases. Trimming shortened V by 6 bases and J by 3 bases, and 14 bases separated the two germline ends. The germline gives CDR1 SNHLY, CDR2 FYNNEI. The CDR3 extends over 14 amino acids. This chain's CDR3 is CASSNPRQEETQYF. The CDR3 DNA reads TGTGCCAGCAGCAACCCCCGACAGGAAGAGACCCAGTACTTC.

This chain links TRBV30 with TRBJ1-5; D not certain. The germline V and J ends were trimmed by 1 base and 3 bases, with 4 bases remaining between them. The CDR3 extends over 12 amino acids. Germline V gene sequence: CDR1 GTSNPN, CDR2 SVGIG (reference sequence). DNA of the CDR3: TGTGCCTGGAGTGGCGACAATCAGCCCCAGCATTTT. Translation: CAWSGDNQPQHF.

The rearrangement uses TRBV7-2 and TRBJ2-1; 8 bases map to TRBD2. Germline assignment: CDR1 SGHTA and CDR2 FQGNSA. V lost 3 bases to trimming and J lost 14 bases; unmatched junction nucleotides: 6. This CDR3 contains 12 residues. The CDR3 DNA reads TGTGCCAGCAGCTTCTCCGGGACTAGAGAGTTCTTC. Amino acids: CASSFSGTREFF. Complete variable domain (other parts from reference TRBV7-2 and TRBJ2-1): GAGVSQSPSNKVTEKGKDVELRCDPISGHTALYWYRQSLGQGLEFLIYFQGNSAPDKSGLPSDRFSAERTGGSVSTLTIQRTQQEDSAVYLCASSFSGTREFFGPGTRLTVL.

The J gene is TRBJ2-3, the V gene TRBV6-1; maybe TRBD1 (6 bases). V lost 4 bases to trimming and J lost 2 bases, with 19 bases between them. The CDR3 is made up of 17 amino acids. CDR1 and CDR2 (germline): MNHNS, SASEGT. The CDR3 region is CASSALTGRGHTDTQYF. CDR3 DNA: TGTGCCAGCAGTGCCTTGACAGGACGCGGGCACACAGATACGCAGTATTTT.

This clone was recorded only once. CDR3 in amino acids: CASSLEGDSERSLTDTQYF. In DNA form, the CDR3 reads TGCGCCAGCAGCTTGGAGGGGGACAGCGAACGCTCACTCACAGATACGCAGTATTTT. The V gene is TRBV5-1, the J gene TRBJ2-3; 7 bases fit TRBD1. This CDR3 comprises 19 residues. V was pared by 0 bases and J by 2 bases, with 15 bases of the junction left unmatched. Germline CDR1 is SGHRS and CDR2 is YFSETQ.

This chain connects TRBV11-2 to TRBJ2-7, with D unclear. The CDR3 length is 13 residues. The V and J ends lost 4 bases and 6 bases respectively, with 13 bases between them. Per the germline V gene, CDR1 is SGHAT and CDR2 is FQNNGV. The CDR3 spells CASSSGPLLEQYF. CDR3 bases: TGTGCCAGCAGCTCCGGGCCCCTCCTCGAGCAGTACTTC.

The chain recombines TRBV27 with TRBJ2-3; 10 positions agree with TRBD2. CDR3 size: 12 residues. CDR1 is MNHEY, CDR2 SMNVEV, per germline (reference sequence). V lost 4 bases and J lost 9; bases outside the gene matches: 1. The DNA for the CDR3 is TGTGCCAGCAGTTCACTAGCGGGGACGCAGTATTTT. Translation gives CASSSLAGTQYF.

The sample holds one count of this clone. The chain recombines TRBV6-6 with TRBJ2-7; possibly TRBD2 for D (6 bases). With 0 bases removed from V and 2 bases from J, the gap between germline ends came to 14 bases. The CDR3 covers 16 residues. Germline values: CDR1 MNHNY, CDR2 SVGAGI (reference sequence). CDR3: CASSYSGREETYEQYF. The CDR3, as DNA: TGTGCCAGCAGTTACTCCGGCAGGGAGGAGACCTACGAGCAGTACTTC.

This clone was seen more than once but under ten times. This specimen includes other DNA sequences encoding the same CDR3. The V gene is TRBV28, the J gene TRBJ2-7; D remains ambiguous. Germline CDR1 MDHEN, CDR2 SYDVKM. The CDR3 has 12 residues. With 6 bases removed from V and 3 bases from J, the gap between germline ends came to 9 bases. CDR3 loop: CASSSGYYEQYF. CDR3 in DNA: TGTGCCAGCAGCTCAGGTTACTACGAGCAGTACTTC.

The J gene is TRBJ2-7, the V gene TRBV30, with 10 bases fitting TRBD1. Germline values: CDR1 GTSNPN, CDR2 SVGIG (reference sequence). CDR3 size: 15 residues. Unmatched junction bases numbered 7, after V lost 0 bases and J lost 5 bases. The CDR3 sequence: CAWSVTGGDYDEQYF. CDR3 in DNA: TGTGCCTGGAGTGTGACAGGGGGCGATTACGACGAGCAGTACTTC. Full variable domain (outside the CDR3, taken from reference TRBV30 and TRBJ2-7): SQTIHQWPATLVQPVGSPLSLECTVEGTSNPNLYWYRQAAGRGLQLLFYSVGIGQISSEVPQNLSASRPQDRQFILSSKKLLLSDSGFYLCAWSVTGGDYDEQYFGPGTRLTVT.

This rearrangement joins TRBV27 to TRBJ2-5; no firm D call. The CDR3 consists of 17 residues. Between the trimmed V and J ends, which lost 6 bases and 5 bases, there was a span of 25 bases. Germline lookup yields CDR1 MNHEY and CDR2 SMNVEV (reference sequence). This CDR3 is CASSRIRVGAYEETQYF. The DNA for the CDR3 is TGTGCCAGCAGCCGTATCCGGGTCGGCGCGTACGAGGAGACCCAGTACTTC.

The rearrangement joins TRBV4-3 to TRBJ2-5, with 8 bases aligning to TRBD2. Unmatched junction bases numbered 5, after V lost 2 bases and J lost 3 bases. This CDR3 comprises 15 residues. Germline CDR1 LGHNA, CDR2 YSLEER. CDR3 bases: TGCGCCAGCAGCCAATTGACTAGCGCCAAAGAGACCCAGTACTTC. It encodes CASSQLTSAKETQYF.

Only a few counts were recorded for this clone. The chain couples TRBV2 to TRBJ2-5; TRBD1 is a possible D gene (6 bases). CDR3 length: 15 residues. V shed 4 bases and J shed 1 base, with 13 bases lying between them. Germline V lookup: CDR1 SNHLY, CDR2 FYNNEI. CDR3 sequence reads: CASSVKTGRQETQYF. CDR3 nucleotides: TGTGCCAGCAGTGTTAAGACAGGACGCCAAGAGACCCAGTACTTC.

The chain uses TRBV4-1 and TRBJ2-6; D is unresolved. The CDR3 covers 14 residues. CDR1 MGHRA and CDR2 YSYEKL come from the germline V gene. V gave up 4 bases and J gave up 8 bases, with 12 bases separating them. CDR3 amino acids: CASSPRPRSNVLTF. Here the CDR3 DNA reads TGCGCCAGCAGCCCGCGCCCGCGATCCAACGTCCTGACTTTC.